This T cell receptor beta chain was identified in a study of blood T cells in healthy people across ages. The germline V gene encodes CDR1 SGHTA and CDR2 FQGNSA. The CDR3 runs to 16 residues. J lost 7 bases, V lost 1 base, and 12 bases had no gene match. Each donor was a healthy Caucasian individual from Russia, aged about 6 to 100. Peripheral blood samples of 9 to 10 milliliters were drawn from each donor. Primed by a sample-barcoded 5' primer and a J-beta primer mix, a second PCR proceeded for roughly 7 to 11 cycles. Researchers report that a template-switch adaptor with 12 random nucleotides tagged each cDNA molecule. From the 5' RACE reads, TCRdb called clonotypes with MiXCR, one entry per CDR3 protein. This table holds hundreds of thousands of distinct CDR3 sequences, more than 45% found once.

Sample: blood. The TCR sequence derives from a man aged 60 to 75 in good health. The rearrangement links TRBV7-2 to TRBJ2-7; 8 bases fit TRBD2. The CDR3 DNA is TGTGCCAGCAGCTTAGACCGCGGGAGGTTCTACAATGAGCAGTACTTC. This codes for CASSLDRGRFYNEQYF. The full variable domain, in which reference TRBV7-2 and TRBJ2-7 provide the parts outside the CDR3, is GAGVSQSPSNKVTEKGKDVELRCDPISGHTALYWYRQSLGQGLEFLIYFQGNSAPDKSGLPSDRFSAERTGGSVSTLTIQRTQQEDSAVYLCASSLDRGRFYNEQYFGPGTRLTVT.